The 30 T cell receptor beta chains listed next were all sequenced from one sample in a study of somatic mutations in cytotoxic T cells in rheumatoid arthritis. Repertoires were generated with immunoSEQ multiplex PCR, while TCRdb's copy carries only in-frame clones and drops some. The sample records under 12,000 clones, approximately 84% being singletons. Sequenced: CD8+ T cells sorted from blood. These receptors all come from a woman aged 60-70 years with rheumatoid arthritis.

Here the CDR3 DNA reads TGTGCCAGCAGTTTAACGAGCGGGAGTTTTAACTACGAGCAGTACTTC. Amino acids: CASSLTSGSFNYEQYF. The chain links TRBV28 to TRBJ2-7, with 8 bases aligning to TRBD2. The CDR3 contains 16 residues. V dropped 2 bases and J dropped 3; count of bases not matched to a gene: 9. Germline CDR1 MDHEN, CDR2 SYDVKM.

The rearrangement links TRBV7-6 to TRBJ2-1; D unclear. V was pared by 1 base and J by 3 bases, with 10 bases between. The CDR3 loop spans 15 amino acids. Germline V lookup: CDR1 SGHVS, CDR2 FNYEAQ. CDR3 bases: TGTGCCAGCAGCTTAGTTCTAGAGAACTACAATGAGCAGTTCTTC. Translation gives CASSLVLENYNEQFF. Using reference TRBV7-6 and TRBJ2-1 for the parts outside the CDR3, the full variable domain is GAGVSQSPRYKVTKRGQDVALRCDPISGHVSLYWYRQALGQGPEFLTYFNYEAQQDKSGLPNDRFSAERPEGSISTLTIQRTEQRDSAMYRCASSLVLENYNEQFFGPGTRLTVL.

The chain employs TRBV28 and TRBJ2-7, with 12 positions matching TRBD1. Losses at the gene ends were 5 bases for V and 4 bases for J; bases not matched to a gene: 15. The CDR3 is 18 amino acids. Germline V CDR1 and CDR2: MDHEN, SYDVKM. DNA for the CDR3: TGTGCCAGCAGTGCTCGACTCCCGGGACAGGGGGCTCCTTACGAGCAGTACTTC. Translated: CASSARLPGQGAPYEQYF. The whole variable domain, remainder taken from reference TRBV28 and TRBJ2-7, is DVKVTQSSRYLVKRTGEKVFLECVQDMDHENMFWYRQDPGLGLRLIYFSYDVKMKEKGDIPEGYSVSREKKERFSLILESASTNQTSMYLCASSARLPGQGAPYEQYFGPGTRLTVT.

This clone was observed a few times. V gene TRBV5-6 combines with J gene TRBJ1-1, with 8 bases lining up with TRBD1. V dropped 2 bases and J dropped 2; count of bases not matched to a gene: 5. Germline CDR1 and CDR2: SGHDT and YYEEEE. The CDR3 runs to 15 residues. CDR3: CASSLGQGRNTEAFF. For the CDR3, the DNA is TGTGCCAGCAGCTTAGGACAGGGCAGAAACACTGAAGCTTTCTTT.

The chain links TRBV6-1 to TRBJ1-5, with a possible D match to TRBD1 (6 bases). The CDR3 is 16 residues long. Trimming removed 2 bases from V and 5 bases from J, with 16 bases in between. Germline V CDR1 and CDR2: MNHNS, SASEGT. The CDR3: CASSESSGHGYQPQHF. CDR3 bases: TGTGCCAGCAGTGAAAGTTCGGGACACGGGTATCAGCCCCAGCATTTT.

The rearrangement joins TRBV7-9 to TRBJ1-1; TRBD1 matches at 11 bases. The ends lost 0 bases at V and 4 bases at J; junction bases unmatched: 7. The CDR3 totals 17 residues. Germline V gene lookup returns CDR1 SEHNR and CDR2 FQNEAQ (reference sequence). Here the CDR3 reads CASSLAGQGALGTEAFF. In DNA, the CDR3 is TGTGCCAGCAGCTTAGCCGGACAGGGGGCGTTGGGCACTGAAGCTTTCTTT.

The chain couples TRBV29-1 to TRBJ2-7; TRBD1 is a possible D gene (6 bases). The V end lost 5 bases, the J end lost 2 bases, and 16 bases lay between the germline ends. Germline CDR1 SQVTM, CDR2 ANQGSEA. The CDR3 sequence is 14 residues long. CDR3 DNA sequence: TGCAGCGTTAGTATATCAGGGGATCCCTACGAGCAGTACTTC. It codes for CSVSISGDPYEQYF.

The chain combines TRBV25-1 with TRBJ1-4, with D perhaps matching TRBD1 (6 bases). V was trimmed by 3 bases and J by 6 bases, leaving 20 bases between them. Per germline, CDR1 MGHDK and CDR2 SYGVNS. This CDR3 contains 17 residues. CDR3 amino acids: CASSDSGQGGVYEKLFF. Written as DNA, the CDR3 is TGTGCCAGCAGTGATTCAGGGCAAGGGGGAGTTTATGAAAAACTGTTTTTT.

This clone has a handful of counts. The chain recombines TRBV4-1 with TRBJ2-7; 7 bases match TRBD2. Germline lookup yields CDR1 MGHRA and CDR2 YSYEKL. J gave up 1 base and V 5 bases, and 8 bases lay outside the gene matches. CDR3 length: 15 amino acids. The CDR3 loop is CASSAIAGISYEQYF. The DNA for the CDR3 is TGCGCCAGCAGCGCTATAGCGGGTATATCCTACGAGCAGTACTTC.

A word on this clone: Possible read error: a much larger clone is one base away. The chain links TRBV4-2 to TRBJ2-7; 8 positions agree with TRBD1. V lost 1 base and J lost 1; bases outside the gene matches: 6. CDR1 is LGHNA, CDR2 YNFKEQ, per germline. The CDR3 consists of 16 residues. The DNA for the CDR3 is TGTGCCAGCAGCCAAGGGGCCGGGACAGGATCCTACGAGCAGTACTTC. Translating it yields CASSQGAGTGSYEQYF.

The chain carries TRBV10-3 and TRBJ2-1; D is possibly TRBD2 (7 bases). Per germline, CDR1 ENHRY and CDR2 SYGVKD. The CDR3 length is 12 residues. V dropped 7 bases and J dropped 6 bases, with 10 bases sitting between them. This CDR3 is CAITAGANEQFF. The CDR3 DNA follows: TGTGCCATCACGGCGGGGGCCAATGAGCAGTTCTTC.

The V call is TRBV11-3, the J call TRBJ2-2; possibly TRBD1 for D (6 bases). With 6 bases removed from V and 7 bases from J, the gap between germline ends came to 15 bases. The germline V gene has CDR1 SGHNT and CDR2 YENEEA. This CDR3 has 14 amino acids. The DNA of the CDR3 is TGTGCCAGCAGTCAGTACAGGGACGGCGGGGAGCTGTTTTTT. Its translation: CASSQYRDGGELFF. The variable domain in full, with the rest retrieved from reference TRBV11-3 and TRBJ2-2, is EAGVVQSPRYKIIEKKQPVAFWCNPISGHNTLYWYLQNLGQGPELLIRYENEEAVDDSQLPKDRFSAERLKGVDSTLKIQPAELGDSAVYLCASSQYRDGGELFFGEGSRLTVL.

DNA for the CDR3: TGTGCCAGCAGTCCGACCCCGGGGGGAATAGATTCACCCCTCCACTTT. Translation: CASSPTPGGIDSPLHF. The V and J genes are TRBV27 and TRBJ1-6; TRBD1 might be the D (5 bases). Germline V gives CDR1 MNHEY, CDR2 SMNVEV (reference sequence). V lost 5 bases and J 8 bases, leaving 19 bases between the germline ends. The CDR3 covers 16 residues.

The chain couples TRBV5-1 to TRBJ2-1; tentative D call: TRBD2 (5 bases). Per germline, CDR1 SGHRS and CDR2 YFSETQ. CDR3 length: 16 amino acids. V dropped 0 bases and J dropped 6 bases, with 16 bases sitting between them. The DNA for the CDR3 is TGCGCCAGCAGCTTGGATAGGGTAGGGAGTTTCAATGAGCAGTTCTTC. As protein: CASSLDRVGSFNEQFF.

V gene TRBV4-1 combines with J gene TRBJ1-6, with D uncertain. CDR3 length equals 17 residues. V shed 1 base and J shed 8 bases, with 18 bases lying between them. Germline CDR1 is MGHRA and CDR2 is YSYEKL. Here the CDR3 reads CASSQVLSAASYSPLHF. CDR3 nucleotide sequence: TGCGCCAGCAGCCAAGTGCTTTCCGCGGCAAGCTATTCACCCCTCCACTTT.

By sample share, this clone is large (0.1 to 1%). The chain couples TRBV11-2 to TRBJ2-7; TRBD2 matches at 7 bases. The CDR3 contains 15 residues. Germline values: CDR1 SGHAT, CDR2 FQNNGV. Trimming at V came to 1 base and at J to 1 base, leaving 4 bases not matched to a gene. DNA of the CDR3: TGTGCCAGCAGCTTAGGGGGTAGCGGGTCCTACGAGCAGTACTTC. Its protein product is CASSLGGSGSYEQYF.

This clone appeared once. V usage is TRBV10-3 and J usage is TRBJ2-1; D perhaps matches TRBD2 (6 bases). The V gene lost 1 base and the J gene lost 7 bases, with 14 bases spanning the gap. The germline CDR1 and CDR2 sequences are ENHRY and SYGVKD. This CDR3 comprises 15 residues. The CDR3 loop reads CAISEFSGVGNEQFF. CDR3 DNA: TGTGCCATCAGTGAGTTTTCGGGAGTGGGGAATGAGCAGTTCTTC.

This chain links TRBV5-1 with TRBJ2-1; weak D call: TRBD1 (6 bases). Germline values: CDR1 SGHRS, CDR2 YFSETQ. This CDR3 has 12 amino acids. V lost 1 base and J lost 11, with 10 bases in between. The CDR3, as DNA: TGCGCCAGCAGCTTGAGGGGGACGCAGCAGTTCTTC. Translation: CASSLRGTQQFF.

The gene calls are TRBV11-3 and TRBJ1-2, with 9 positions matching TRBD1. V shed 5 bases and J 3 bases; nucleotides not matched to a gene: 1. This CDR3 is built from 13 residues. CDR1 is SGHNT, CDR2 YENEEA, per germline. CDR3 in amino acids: CASSNRGHYGYTF. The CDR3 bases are TGTGCCAGCAGCAACAGGGGGCACTATGGCTACACCTTC.

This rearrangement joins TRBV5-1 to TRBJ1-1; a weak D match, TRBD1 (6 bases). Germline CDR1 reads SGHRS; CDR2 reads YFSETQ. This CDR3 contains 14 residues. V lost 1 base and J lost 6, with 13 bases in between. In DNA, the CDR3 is TGCGCCAGCAGCTTGACTCAGGGGATGGCTGAAGCTTTCTTT. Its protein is CASSLTQGMAEAFF.

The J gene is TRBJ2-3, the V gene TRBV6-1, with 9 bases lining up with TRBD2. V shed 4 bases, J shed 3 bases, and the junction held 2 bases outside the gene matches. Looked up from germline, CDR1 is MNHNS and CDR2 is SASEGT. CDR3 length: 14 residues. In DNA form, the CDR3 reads TGTGCCAGCAGTGGACTAGCGGAAACAGATACGCAGTATTTT. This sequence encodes CASSGLAETDTQYF.

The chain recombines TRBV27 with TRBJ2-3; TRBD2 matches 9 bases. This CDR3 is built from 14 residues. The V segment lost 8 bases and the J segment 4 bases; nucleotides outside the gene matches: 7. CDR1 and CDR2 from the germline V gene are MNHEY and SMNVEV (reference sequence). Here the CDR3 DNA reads TGTGCCAGCGGGGCGGGAGGGACGCCAGATACGCAGTATTTT. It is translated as CASGAGGTPDTQYF.

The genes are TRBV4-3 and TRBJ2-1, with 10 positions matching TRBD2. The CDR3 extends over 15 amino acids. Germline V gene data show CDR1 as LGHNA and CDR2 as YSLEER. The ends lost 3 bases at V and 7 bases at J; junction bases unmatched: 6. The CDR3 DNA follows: TGCGCCAGCAGCCAGTCTAGCGGGAGCAGGAATGAGCAGTTCTTC. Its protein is CASSQSSGSRNEQFF.

The CDR3 DNA reads TGTGCCAGCAATCCGCTCGGGGCAGATACGCAGTATTTT. Its protein is CASNPLGADTQYF. The rearrangement joins TRBV6-6 to TRBJ2-3, with D possibly TRBD2 on 5 matching bases. Germline CDR1 and CDR2: MNHNY and SVGAGI (reference sequence). The CDR3 extends over 13 amino acids. The V end was cut by 7 bases, the J end by 4 bases, with 12 bases between.

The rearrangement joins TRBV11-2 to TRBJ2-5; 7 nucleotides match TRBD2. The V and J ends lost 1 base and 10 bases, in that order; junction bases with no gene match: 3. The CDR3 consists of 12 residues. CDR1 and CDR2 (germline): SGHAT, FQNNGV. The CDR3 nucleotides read TGTGCCAGCAGCTTAGGACCGGGGGGCCAGTACTTC. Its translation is CASSLGPGGQYF.

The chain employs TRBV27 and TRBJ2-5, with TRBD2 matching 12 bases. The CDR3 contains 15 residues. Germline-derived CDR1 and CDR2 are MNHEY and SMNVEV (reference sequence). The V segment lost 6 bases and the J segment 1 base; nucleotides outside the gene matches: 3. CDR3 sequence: CASSGTSGSQETQYF. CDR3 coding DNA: TGTGCCAGCAGCGGGACTAGCGGGTCCCAAGAGACCCAGTACTTC.

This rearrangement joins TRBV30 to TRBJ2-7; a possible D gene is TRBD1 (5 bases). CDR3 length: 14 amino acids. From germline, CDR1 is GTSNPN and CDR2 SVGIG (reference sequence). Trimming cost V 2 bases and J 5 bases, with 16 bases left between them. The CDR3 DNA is TGTGCCTGGAGTCGTTACAGGTCGAGCGACGAGCAGTACTTC. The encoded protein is CAWSRYRSSDEQYF. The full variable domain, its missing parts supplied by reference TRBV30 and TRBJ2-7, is SQTIHQWPATLVQPVGSPLSLECTVEGTSNPNLYWYRQAAGRGLQLLFYSVGIGQISSEVPQNLSASRPQDRQFILSSKKLLLSDSGFYLCAWSRYRSSDEQYFGPGTRLTVT.

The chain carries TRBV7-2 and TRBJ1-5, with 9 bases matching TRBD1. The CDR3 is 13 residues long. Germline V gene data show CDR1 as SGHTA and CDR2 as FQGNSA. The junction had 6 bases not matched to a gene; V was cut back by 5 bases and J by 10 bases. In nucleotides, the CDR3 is TGTGCCAGCAGCCCTCGGACAGGGGACCCCCAGCATTTT. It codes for CASSPRTGDPQHF.

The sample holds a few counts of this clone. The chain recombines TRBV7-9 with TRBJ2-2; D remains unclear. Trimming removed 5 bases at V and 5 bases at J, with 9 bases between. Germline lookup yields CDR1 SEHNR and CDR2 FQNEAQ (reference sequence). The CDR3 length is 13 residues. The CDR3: CASSPVSTGELFF. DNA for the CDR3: TGTGCCAGCAGCCCCGTTTCGACCGGGGAGCTGTTTTTT.

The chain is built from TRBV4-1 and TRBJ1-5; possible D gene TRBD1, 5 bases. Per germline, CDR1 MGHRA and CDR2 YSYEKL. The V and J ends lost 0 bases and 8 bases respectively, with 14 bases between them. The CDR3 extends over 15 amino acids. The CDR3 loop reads CASSQDGGEQEPQHF. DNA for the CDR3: TGCGCCAGCAGCCAAGATGGTGGGGAACAGGAGCCCCAGCATTTT.